This T cell receptor (beta chain) was retrieved from a study of CDR3 diversity in severe acne. TCRdb redid the calling of the PCR reads with MiXCR, one entry per CDR3 protein. The sample shows around 91,000 distinct CDR3 sequences, around 49% of them seen only once. Germline V gene lookup returns CDR1 ENHRY and CDR2 SYGVKD. Trimming removed 10 bases at V and 5 bases at J, with 14 bases between. The length of the CDR3 is 12 residues. This receptor was taken from a male donor in good health, without acne. The chain employs TRBV10-3 and TRBJ1-1, with D hard to call. The specimen sequenced was blood. The CDR3 spells CASRTPGTEAFF. The CDR3 DNA follows: TGTGCCAGCAGGACTCCCGGGACTGAAGCTTTCTTT.